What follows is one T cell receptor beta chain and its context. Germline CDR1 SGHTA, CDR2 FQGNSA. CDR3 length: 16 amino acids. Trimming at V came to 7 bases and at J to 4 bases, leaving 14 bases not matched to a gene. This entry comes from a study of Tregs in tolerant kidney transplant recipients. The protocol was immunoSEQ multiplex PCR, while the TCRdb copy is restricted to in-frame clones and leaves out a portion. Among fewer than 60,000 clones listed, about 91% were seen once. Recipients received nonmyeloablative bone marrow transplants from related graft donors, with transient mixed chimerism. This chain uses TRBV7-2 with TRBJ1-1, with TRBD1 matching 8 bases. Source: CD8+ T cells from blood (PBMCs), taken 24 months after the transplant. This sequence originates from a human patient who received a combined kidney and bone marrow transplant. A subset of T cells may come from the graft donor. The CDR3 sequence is CASTFTPGTGGTEAFF. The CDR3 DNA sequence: TGTGCCAGCACCTTTACTCCCGGGACAGGAGGCACTGAAGCTTTCTTT.